These 20 T cell receptor beta chains originate from one sample sequenced in a study of T-cell reconstitution after alpha-beta-depleted transplantation in children. It was with unique molecular identifiers that the TCRbeta library was prepared. MiXCR, run by TCRdb on the PCR reads, gives a single entry per CDR3 protein. Of roughly 120,000 distinct CDR3 sequences in the sample, 10% were seen once. The sequences come from PBMCs from the stem cell graft donor, collected from the stem cell graft. These receptors were taken from a human donor who donated a stem cell graft to a child with acute lymphoblastic leukemia.

This clonotype was counted many times. The V and J genes are TRBV9 and TRBJ1-2; 7 bases line up with TRBD1. V lost 0 bases and J lost 6; bases outside the gene matches: 5. Germline assignment: CDR1 SGDLS and CDR2 YYNGEE. This CDR3 is built from 14 residues. The CDR3 DNA follows: TGTGCCAGCAGCGTAGTTGGTGACAGGGATGGCTACACCTTC. Amino acids: CASSVVGDRDGYTF.

This clonotype showed up many times. The CDR3 protein is CASSLVPRIGGAEQYF. In DNA form, the CDR3 reads TGTGCCAGCAGCTTAGTCCCCCGGATCGGAGGGGCCGAGCAGTACTTC. V usage is TRBV7-2 and J usage is TRBJ2-7, with D possibly being TRBD2 (6 bases). This CDR3 is built from 16 residues. Trimming shortened V by 1 base and J by 6 bases, and 19 bases separated the two germline ends. Looked up from germline, CDR1 is SGHTA and CDR2 is FQGNSA.

This clonotype was found many times. The chain is built from TRBV10-2 and TRBJ1-1; TRBD1 might be the D (6 bases). The CDR3 spans 14 residues. V was shortened by 5 bases and J by 4 bases, with 14 bases between the two germline ends. Germline V gene sequence: CDR1 WSHSY, CDR2 SAAADI. DNA for the CDR3: TGCGCCAGCAGTTCCTTGCGGGGGCTCACTGAAGCTTTCTTT. It translates to CASSSLRGLTEAFF.

Comment on this clonotype: Since a much larger clone is just one base distant, this may be a read error. CDR3 amino acids: CASSSLGGAGTEAFF. The CDR3 coding sequence is TGTGCCAGCAGTTCCTTAGGAGGGGCGGGCACTGAAGCTTTCTTT. V usage is TRBV12-3 or TRBV12-4 and J usage is TRBJ1-1, with D maybe TRBD1 (5 bases). Trimming stripped 4 bases from V and 4 bases from J, with 16 bases between. The CDR3 is 15 amino acids.

This clonotype was counted at least ten times. The chain carries TRBV6-4 and TRBJ2-3; D possibly corresponds to TRBD2 (5 bases). Germline V lookup: CDR1 MRHNA, CDR2 SNTAGT. With 3 bases removed from V and 6 bases from J, the gap between germline ends came to 13 bases. The CDR3 sequence is 14 residues long. This chain's CDR3 is CASSEGAPGDTQYF. For the CDR3, the DNA is TGTGCCAGCAGTGAGGGAGCCCCGGGGGATACGCAGTATTTT.

The chain employs TRBV4-1 and TRBJ2-7; D unresolved. V was cut by 0 bases and J by 3 bases, with 12 bases left in between. CDR1 is MGHRA, CDR2 YSYEKL, per germline. The CDR3 loop spans 15 amino acids. The CDR3 loop reads CASSQDPSGNYEQYF. CDR3 nucleotides: TGCGCCAGCAGCCAAGATCCTAGTGGTAACTACGAGCAGTACTTC.

This clonotype was seen at least ten times. The chain joins TRBV10-3 to TRBJ2-7; D may be TRBD2 (5 bases). Germline loops: CDR1 ENHRY, CDR2 SYGVKD. The CDR3 is 13 residues long. V lost 8 bases and J 3 bases, leaving 14 bases between the germline ends. The chain's CDR3 is CAIGRERGYEQYF. The CDR3 DNA reads as TGTGCCATCGGTCGGGAAAGAGGCTACGAGCAGTACTTC.

With regard to this clonotype: Possible read error: a much larger clone is one base away. The chain carries TRBV12-3 or TRBV12-4 and TRBJ1-5; no definite D call. The V end lost 2 bases, the J end lost 2 bases, and 7 bases lay between the germline ends. This CDR3 is built from 14 residues. CDR3 protein: CASSLQCGNQPQHF. DNA of the CDR3: TGTGCCAGCAGTTTACAGTGTGGCAATCAGCCCCAGCATTTT.

This clonotype was found many times. The CDR3 here is CASSLGATEAFF. The CDR3 DNA sequence: TGTGCCAGCAGTTTAGGGGCGACTGAAGCTTTCTTT. This rearrangement joins TRBV12-3 or TRBV12-4 to TRBJ1-1; D is uncertain. This CDR3 comprises 12 residues. Trimming pared 1 base from V and 5 bases from J, leaving 5 bases between.

This clonotype was found many times. This CDR3 is CASSSRGTPRETQYF. In DNA form, the CDR3 reads TGTGCCAGCAGCTCCCGCGGGACCCCCAGGGAGACCCAGTACTTC. The chain links TRBV28 to TRBJ2-5; the D gene is possibly TRBD2 (6 bases). The V gene's germline CDR1 is MDHEN and CDR2 SYDVKM. V lost 6 bases and J 5 bases, leaving 19 bases between the germline ends. CDR3 size: 15 residues.

The table lists this clonotype with many counts. The chain employs TRBV5-1 and TRBJ2-7; D may be TRBD1 (6 bases). This CDR3 spans 15 amino acids. The V end lost 3 bases, the J end lost 6 bases, and 19 bases lay between the germline ends. Germline-derived CDR1 and CDR2 are SGHRS and YFSETQ. CDR3 sequence reads: CASSSLTGSVGEQYF. DNA for the CDR3: TGCGCCAGCAGCTCCCTGACAGGAAGTGTGGGCGAGCAGTACTTC.

This clonotype was seen at least ten times. V is TRBV3-1 and J is TRBJ2-7; 14 nucleotides align to TRBD2. The CDR3 runs to 14 residues. The V and J ends lost 5 bases and 5 bases, in that order; junction bases with no gene match: 2. Looked up from germline, CDR1 is LGHDT and CDR2 is YNNKEL (reference sequence). This chain's CDR3 is CASSWGLAGDEQYF. The CDR3 nucleotides read TGTGCCAGCAGCTGGGGACTAGCGGGAGACGAGCAGTACTTC.

This clonotype was recorded at least ten times. The chain employs TRBV2 and TRBJ2-6, with no clear D. From germline, CDR1 is SNHLY and CDR2 FYNNEI. Trimming removed 10 bases at V and 0 bases at J, with 10 bases between. This CDR3 has 14 amino acids. CDR3: CAIPDNSGANVLTF. The CDR3 region has the DNA TGTGCCATCCCCGACAACTCTGGGGCCAACGTCCTGACTTTC.

In its sample, this clonotype was seen many times. CDR3 sequence: CASSSVLQTQYF. CDR3 nucleotide sequence: TGTGCCAGCAGCAGTGTGCTCCAGACCCAGTACTTC. The V call is TRBV12-3 or TRBV12-4, the J call TRBJ2-5; D is unresolved. The V and J ends lost 6 bases and 6 bases respectively, with 11 bases between them. The CDR3 is 12 residues long.

This clonotype was counted a few times. The genes are TRBV7-3 and TRBJ1-1; D is ambiguous. The CDR3 totals 15 residues. Trimming shortened V by 5 bases and J by 0 bases, and 13 bases separated the two germline ends. Germline assignment: CDR1 SGHTA and CDR2 FQGTGA. DNA of the CDR3: TGTGCCAGCAGCCCAAGCCCGGGCCTGAACACTGAAGCTTTCTTT. The encoded protein is CASSPSPGLNTEAFF.

This clonotype was counted a single time. The CDR3 sequence: CASSPVGGVNTGELFF. The CDR3 nucleotides read TGTGCCAGCAGCCCCGTGGGGGGGGTCAACACCGGGGAGCTGTTTTTT. V is TRBV12-3 or TRBV12-4 and J is TRBJ2-2, with 7 bases matching TRBD2. The CDR3 consists of 16 residues. V shed 6 bases and J 2 bases; nucleotides not matched to a gene: 9.

This clonotype was observed many times. The rearrangement uses TRBV12-3 or TRBV12-4 and TRBJ2-1; 9 bases align to TRBD2. J was trimmed by 2 bases and V by 3 bases; bases with no gene match: 2. The length of the CDR3 is 15 residues. The CDR3 protein is CASSFRTSAYNEQFF. CDR3 nucleotide sequence: TGTGCCAGCAGTTTCCGGACTAGCGCCTACAATGAGCAGTTCTTC.

This clonotype was seen only once. DNA of the CDR3: TGTGCCATGGGCTCGCCCGAGAGCTCCTACGAGCAGTACTTC. This codes for CAMGSPESSYEQYF. The V and J genes are TRBV30 and TRBJ2-7; no definite D call. With 8 bases removed from V and 0 bases from J, the gap between germline ends came to 17 bases. Germline loops: CDR1 GTSNPN, CDR2 SVGIG (reference sequence). The CDR3 loop spans 14 amino acids. Combining the CDR3 with reference TRBV30 and TRBJ2-7 gives the whole variable domain SQTIHQWPATLVQPVGSPLSLECTVEGTSNPNLYWYRQAAGRGLQLLFYSVGIGQISSEVPQNLSASRPQDRQFILSSKKLLLSDSGFYLCAMGSPESSYEQYFGPGTRLTVT.

For this clonotype: This may stem from a read error, because a much larger clone lies one nucleotide away. The chain has TRBV20-1 and TRBJ2-1; perhaps TRBD1 as D (5 bases). This CDR3 contains 13 residues. The ends were cut back, 1 base at V and 11 bases at J, with 15 bases in the middle. Germline values: CDR1 DFQATT, CDR2 SNEGSKA (reference sequence). CDR3 loop: CSARANYRPQQFF. The CDR3 DNA is TGCAGTGCTAGAGCGAATTACAGGCCTCAGCAGTTCTTC.

This clonotype was recorded many times. The gene calls are TRBV11-2 and TRBJ2-7, with TRBD2 matching 10 bases. J gave up 3 bases and V 5 bases, and 4 bases lay outside the gene matches. There are 14 residues in the CDR3. Germline loops: CDR1 SGHAT, CDR2 FQNNGV. The DNA for the CDR3 is TGTGCCAGCAGCCCAAGCGGGAGGGGCTACGAGCAGTACTTC. Protein: CASSPSGRGYEQYF.